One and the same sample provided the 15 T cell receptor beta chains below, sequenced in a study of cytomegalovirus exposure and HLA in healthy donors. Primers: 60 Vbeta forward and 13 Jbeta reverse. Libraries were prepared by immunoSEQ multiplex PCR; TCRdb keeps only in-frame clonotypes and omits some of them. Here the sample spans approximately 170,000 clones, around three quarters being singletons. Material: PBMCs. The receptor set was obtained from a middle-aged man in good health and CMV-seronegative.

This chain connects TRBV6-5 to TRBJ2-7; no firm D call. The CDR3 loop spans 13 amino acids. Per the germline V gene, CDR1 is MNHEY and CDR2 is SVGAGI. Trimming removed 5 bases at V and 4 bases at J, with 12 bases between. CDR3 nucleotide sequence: TGTGCCAGCAGTCCCGTCTCCGGGTACGAGCAGTACGTC. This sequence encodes CASSPVSGYEQYV.

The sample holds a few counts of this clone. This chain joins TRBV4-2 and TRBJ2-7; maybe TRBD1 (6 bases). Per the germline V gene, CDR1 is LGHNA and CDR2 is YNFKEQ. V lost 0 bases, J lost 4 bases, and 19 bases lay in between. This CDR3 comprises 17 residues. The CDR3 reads CASSQDHGRGRIYEQYF. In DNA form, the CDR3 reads TGTGCCAGCAGCCAAGATCACGGCAGGGGTCGAATTTACGAGCAGTACTTC.

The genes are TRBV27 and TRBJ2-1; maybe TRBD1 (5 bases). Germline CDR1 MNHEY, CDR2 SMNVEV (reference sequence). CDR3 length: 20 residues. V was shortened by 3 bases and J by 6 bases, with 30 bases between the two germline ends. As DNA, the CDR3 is TGTGCCAGCAGTTTCAAGGGTTTCTTGCTGACAGCCGTAGAAACCAATGAGCAGTTCTTC. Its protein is CASSFKGFLLTAVETNEQFF.

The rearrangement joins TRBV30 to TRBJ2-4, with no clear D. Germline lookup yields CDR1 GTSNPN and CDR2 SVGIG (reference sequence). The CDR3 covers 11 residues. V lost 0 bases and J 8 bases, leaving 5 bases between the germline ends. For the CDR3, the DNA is TGTGCCTGGAGTGTCGGTCACATTCAGTACTTC. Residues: CAWSVGHIQYF.

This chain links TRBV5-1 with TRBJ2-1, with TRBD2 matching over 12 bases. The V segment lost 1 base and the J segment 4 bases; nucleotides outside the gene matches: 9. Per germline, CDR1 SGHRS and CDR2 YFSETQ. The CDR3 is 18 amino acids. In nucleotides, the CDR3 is TGCGCCAGCAGCTTGAGGGATAGGACTAGCGGGGATTACAATGAGCAGTTCTTC. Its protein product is CASSLRDRTSGDYNEQFF. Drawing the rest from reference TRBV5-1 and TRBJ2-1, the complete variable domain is KAGVTQTPRYLIKTRGQQVTLSCSPISGHRSVSWYQQTPGQGLQFLFEYFSETQRNKGNFPGRFSGRQFSNSRSEMNVSTLELGDSALYLCASSLRDRTSGDYNEQFFGPGTRLTVL.

The CDR3 loop reads CASRPTGGNQPQHF. CDR3 nucleotides: TGTGCCAGCAGGCCGACAGGGGGAAATCAGCCCCAGCATTTT. The chain carries TRBV21-1 and TRBJ1-5; no DNA check was done on the table's D call, TRBD1. TRBV21-1 is a listed pseudogene. The CDR3 totals 14 residues.

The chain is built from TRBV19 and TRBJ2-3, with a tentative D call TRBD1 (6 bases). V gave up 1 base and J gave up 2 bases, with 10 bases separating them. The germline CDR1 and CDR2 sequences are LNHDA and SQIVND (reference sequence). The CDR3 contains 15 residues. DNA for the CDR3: TGTGCCAGTAGTATAGCGACAGGATTCACAGATACGCAGTATTTT. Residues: CASSIATGFTDTQYF.

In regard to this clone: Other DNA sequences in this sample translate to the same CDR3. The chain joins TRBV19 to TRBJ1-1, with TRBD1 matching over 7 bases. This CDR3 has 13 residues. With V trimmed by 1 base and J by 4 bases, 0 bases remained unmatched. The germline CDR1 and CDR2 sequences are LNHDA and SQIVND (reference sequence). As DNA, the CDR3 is TGTGCCAGTAGTATAGGACAGGGCACTGAAGCTTTCTTT. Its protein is CASSIGQGTEAFF.

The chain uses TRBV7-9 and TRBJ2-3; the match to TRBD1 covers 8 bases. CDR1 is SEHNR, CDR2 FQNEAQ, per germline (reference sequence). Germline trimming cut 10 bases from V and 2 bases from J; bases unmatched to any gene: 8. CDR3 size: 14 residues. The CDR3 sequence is CATVPGQVTDTQYF. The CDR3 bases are TGTGCCACCGTACCGGGACAGGTCACAGATACGCAGTATTTT.

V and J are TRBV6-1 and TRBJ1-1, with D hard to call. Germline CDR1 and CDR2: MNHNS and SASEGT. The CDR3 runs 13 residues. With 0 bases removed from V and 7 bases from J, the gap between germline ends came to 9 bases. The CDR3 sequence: CASSEALPGEAFF. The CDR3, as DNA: TGTGCCAGCAGTGAAGCGCTTCCGGGTGAAGCTTTCTTT.

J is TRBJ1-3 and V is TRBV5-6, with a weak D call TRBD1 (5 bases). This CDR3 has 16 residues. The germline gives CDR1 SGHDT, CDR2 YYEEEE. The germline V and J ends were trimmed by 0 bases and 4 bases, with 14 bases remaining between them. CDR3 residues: CASSLGQTRGGNTIYF. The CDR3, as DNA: TGTGCCAGCAGCTTGGGGCAGACCCGGGGGGGAAACACCATATATTTT.

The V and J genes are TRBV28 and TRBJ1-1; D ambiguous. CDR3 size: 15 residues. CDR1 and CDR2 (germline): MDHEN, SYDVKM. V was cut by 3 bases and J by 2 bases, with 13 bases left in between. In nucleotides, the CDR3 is TGTGCCAGCAGTTTTGTGGGAGGAGGAAACACTGAAGCTTTCTTT. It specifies CASSFVGGGNTEAFF. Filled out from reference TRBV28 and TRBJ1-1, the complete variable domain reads DVKVTQSSRYLVKRTGEKVFLECVQDMDHENMFWYRQDPGLGLRLIYFSYDVKMKEKGDIPEGYSVSREKKERFSLILESASTNQTSMYLCASSFVGGGNTEAFFGQGTRLTVV.

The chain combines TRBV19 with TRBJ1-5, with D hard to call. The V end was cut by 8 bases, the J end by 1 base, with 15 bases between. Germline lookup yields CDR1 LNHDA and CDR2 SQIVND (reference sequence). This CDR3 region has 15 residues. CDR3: CASSPDGNSNQPQHF. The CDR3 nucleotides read TGTGCCAGTTCGCCCGACGGGAACAGCAATCAGCCCCAGCATTTT.

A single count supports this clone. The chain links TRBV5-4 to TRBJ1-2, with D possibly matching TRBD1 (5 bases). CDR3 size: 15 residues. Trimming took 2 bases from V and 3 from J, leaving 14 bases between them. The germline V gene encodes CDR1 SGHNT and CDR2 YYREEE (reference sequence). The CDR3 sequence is CASSFGGGMDYGYTF. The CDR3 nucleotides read TGTGCCAGCAGCTTTGGGGGGGGGATGGACTATGGCTACACCTTC.

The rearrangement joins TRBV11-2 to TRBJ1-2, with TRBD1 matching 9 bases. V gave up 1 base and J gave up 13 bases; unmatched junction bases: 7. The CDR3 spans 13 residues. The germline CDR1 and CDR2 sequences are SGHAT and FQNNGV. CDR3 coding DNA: TGTGCCAGCAGCTTAGCCCAACAGGGGGCAGGCACCTTC. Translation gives CASSLAQQGAGTF.